This T cell receptor beta chain is drawn from a study of T-cell reconstitution after alpha-beta-depleted transplantation in children. CDR1 is MNHEY and CDR2 is SMNVEV in the germline V gene (reference sequence). Trimming cost V 4 bases and J 3 bases, with 10 bases left between them. The CDR3 is 13 amino acids. Construction of the TCRbeta library involved unique molecular identifiers. TCRdb re-derived calls from the PCR reads in MiXCR, one entry per CDR3 protein. The sample lists under 300,000 distinct CDR3 sequences, 9.7% seen once, with approximately 5.4% in the top ten. This clonotype was counted many times.

The sequence was obtained from a human donor who donated a stem cell graft to a child with SCID. The chain couples TRBV27 to TRBJ2-7, with D possibly TRBD1 on 6 matching bases. The sequences come from PBMCs from the stem cell graft donor, collected from the stem cell graft. In DNA form, the CDR3 reads TGTGCCAGCAGTTCGCAAGGGGGCTACGAGCAGTACTTC. Translating it yields CASSSQGGYEQYF.